The 8 T cell receptor beta chains reported below all come from one sample, sequenced in a study of Ad26.COV2.S vaccination and SARS-CoV-2 variants. Treatment defined: about 20 received Ad26.COV2.S at low or high dose, single or two shots; about 5 received placebo; per-sample allocation not given. Collection of samples fell on day 63 after the first vaccine or placebo injection. This table comes from immunoSEQ multiplex PCR, and its TCRdb copy is limited to in-frame clones, with some not included. The sample holds fewer than 400,000 clones, about 85% seen once. The sequenced sample was peripheral blood, obtained in a trial of Ad26.COV2.S vaccine versus placebo. The origin of the receptors is a person aged 18-65 years who received the Ad26.COV2.S COVID-19 vaccine or a placebo.

This clone was observed a few times. This chain links TRBV6-1 with TRBJ1-2, with D unclear. Germline V gene sequence: CDR1 MNHNS, CDR2 SASEGT. CDR3 length: 12 residues. The germline V and J ends were trimmed by 2 bases and 5 bases, with 6 bases remaining between them. DNA of the CDR3: TGTGCCAGCAGTGAACAGTTTTATGGCTACACCTTC. Translation: CASSEQFYGYTF.

The chain couples TRBV6-1 to TRBJ1-1; D gene uncertain. The CDR3 loop spans 19 amino acids. Germline loops: CDR1 MNHNS, CDR2 SASEGT. The V and J ends lost 0 bases and 1 base respectively, with 21 bases between them. The CDR3 DNA reads as TGTGCCAGCAGTGAAGCCGGGAGGGTGAATGTCGTGGGGAACACTGAAGCTTTCTTT. It codes for CASSEAGRVNVVGNTEAFF.

In this sample, this clone turned up once. The chain couples TRBV3-1 (or the pseudogene TRBV3-2) to TRBJ2-5; D assignment may be TRBD1 or TRBD2 (5 bases each). The V end lost 4 bases, the J end lost 6 bases, and 18 bases lay between the germline ends. The CDR3 sequence is 15 residues long. The germline V gene has CDR1 LGHDT and CDR2 YNNKEL (reference sequence). The CDR3 is CASSPPGPAGQTQYF. DNA of the CDR3: TGTGCCAGCAGCCCCCCGGGACCCGCCGGGCAGACCCAGTACTTC.

The V gene is TRBV11-2, the J gene TRBJ2-7; 7 bases are shared with TRBD2. V was clipped by 2 bases and J by 2 bases; unmatched bases: 6. The CDR3 spans 15 residues. Germline CDR1 and CDR2: SGHAT and FQNNGV. This chain's CDR3 is CASSLSQRGTYEQYF. DNA of the CDR3: TGTGCCAGCAGCTTATCGCAGCGGGGTACCTACGAGCAGTACTTC.

The rearrangement joins TRBV2 to TRBJ2-7; D is perhaps TRBD2 (5 bases). The germline V gene has CDR1 SNHLY and CDR2 FYNNEI. This CDR3 has 13 amino acids. V lost 9 bases to trimming and J lost 7 bases, with 19 bases between them. The CDR3 DNA reads TGTGCCAGTCAGTTGGGCTTTGAGGGAGAGCAGTACTTC. It specifies CASQLGFEGEQYF.

This chain joins TRBV6-5 and TRBJ1-5, with a tentative D call TRBD1 (5 bases). The CDR3 totals 14 residues. Germline V gene lookup returns CDR1 MNHEY and CDR2 SVGAGI. The ends were cut back, 6 bases at V and 7 bases at J, with 16 bases in the middle. The CDR3 here is CASSRAGFGQPQHF. CDR3 coding DNA: TGTGCCAGCAGCAGGGCGGGGTTCGGCCAGCCCCAGCATTTT.

The CDR3, as DNA: TGTGCCAGCAGCTTACTCTTAGATTACAATGAGCAGTTCTTC. Translating it yields CASSLLLDYNEQFF. The chain recombines TRBV7-2 with TRBJ2-1; D remains ambiguous. V dropped 2 bases and J dropped 4 bases, with 9 bases sitting between them. CDR1 is SGHTA, CDR2 FQGNSA, per germline. The CDR3 is made up of 14 amino acids.

V is TRBV5-4 and J is TRBJ2-5; 11 positions match TRBD1. Germline assignment: CDR1 SGHNT and CDR2 YYREEE (reference sequence). The CDR3 is 13 amino acids. V trimming: 4 bases; J trimming: 5 bases; junction bases outside the gene matches: 1. The CDR3 nucleotides are TGTGCCAGCAGCGGGGACAGGGGGGAGACCCAGTACTTC. It encodes CASSGDRGETQYF.